A single sample gave rise to the 22 T cell receptor beta chains below, sequenced in a study of blood T cell repertoires in COVID-19. Profiling relied on immunoSEQ multiplex PCR, and the TCRdb table lists in-frame clones only, not all of them. Of fewer than 600,000 clones listed, 70% to 90% are singletons. The sequenced sample consisted of PBMCs or T cells enriched from blood (not recorded which). Receptor source: a woman in her thirties or forties who had recovered from COVID-19.

The chain couples TRBV5-4 to TRBJ2-5; 8 positions agree with TRBD1. CDR1 is SGHNT and CDR2 is YYREEE in the germline V gene (reference sequence). The ends lost 3 bases at V and 5 bases at J; junction bases unmatched: 6. The CDR3 extends over 14 amino acids. In nucleotides, the CDR3 is TGTGCCAGCAGCTCTACAGGGGGTAAGGAGACCCAGTACTTC. This encodes CASSSTGGKETQYF.

CDR3 bases: TGCGCCAGCAGCCGGTGGGAGACCTCCACTGAAGCTTTCTTT. This translates into CASSRWETSTEAFF. This chain connects TRBV4-1 to TRBJ1-1; the D is unclear. The CDR3 totals 14 residues. The germline CDR1 and CDR2 sequences are MGHRA and YSYEKL. The ends were cut back, 4 bases at V and 4 bases at J, with 13 bases in the middle.

This chain uses TRBV19 with TRBJ2-2; 8 bases map to TRBD1. The germline gives CDR1 LNHDA, CDR2 SQIVND (reference sequence). After removal of 3 bases from V and 0 bases from J, the junction contained 0 bases not matched to a gene. The CDR3 has 15 residues. The CDR3 protein is CASSMGQANTGELFF. The DNA of the CDR3 is TGTGCCAGTAGTATGGGACAGGCGAACACCGGGGAGCTGTTTTTT.

This sequence joins TRBV2 and TRBJ1-4; D is unresolved. Germline loops: CDR1 SNHLY, CDR2 FYNNEI. The CDR3 totals 14 residues. Trimming stripped 7 bases from V and 8 bases from J, with 17 bases between. As DNA, the CDR3 is TGTGCCAGCAACTTCAAGTCCCGGTTGGAAAAACTGTTTTTT. Residues: CASNFKSRLEKLFF.

The V and J genes are TRBV7-9 and TRBJ2-7; maybe TRBD2 (5 bases). Per germline, CDR1 SEHNR and CDR2 FQNEAQ (reference sequence). Trimming took 1 base from V and 2 from J, leaving 12 bases between them. This CDR3 is built from 15 residues. The CDR3 nucleotides read TGTGCCAGCAGCTTAGGGGAGTGGGCCACCTACGAGCAGTACTTC. Its protein is CASSLGEWATYEQYF. The full variable domain, completed using reference TRBV7-9 and TRBJ2-7, is DTGVSQNPRHKITKRGQNVTFRCDPISEHNRLYWYRQTLGQGPEFLTYFQNEAQLEKSRLLSDRFSAERPKGSFSTLEIQRTEQGDSAMYLCASSLGEWATYEQYFGPGTRLTVT.

This chain joins TRBV7-2 and TRBJ2-7, with 7 bases identical to TRBD1. In germline, CDR1 is SGHTA, CDR2 FQGNSA. The CDR3 runs 13 residues. The trim removed 5 bases at V and 7 bases at J, leaving 8 bases unmatched. The CDR3 sequence: CASSGRTGREQYF. In DNA form, the CDR3 reads TGTGCCAGCAGCGGACGGACAGGTCGGGAGCAGTACTTC.

The rearrangement uses TRBV2 and TRBJ2-1; 8 bases line up with TRBD1. V lost 6 bases, J lost 3 bases, and 7 bases stayed unmatched. The CDR3 contains 15 residues. Germline V CDR1 and CDR2: SNHLY, FYNNEI. The CDR3 loop is CASSGRQGFYNEQFF. Written as DNA, the CDR3 is TGTGCCAGCAGCGGGAGACAGGGGTTCTACAATGAGCAGTTCTTC.

The V gene is TRBV2, the J gene TRBJ2-1; a possible D gene is TRBD1 (7 bases). Trimming left V 4 bases short and J 9 bases short, with 10 bases between. The CDR3 runs 12 residues. CDR1 is SNHLY and CDR2 is FYNNEI in the germline V gene. The CDR3 reads CASSVQGGEQFF. In DNA, the CDR3 is TGTGCCAGCAGTGTCCAGGGGGGTGAGCAGTTCTTC.

This sequence joins TRBV3-1 (or the pseudogene TRBV3-2) and TRBJ1-3, with D tentatively TRBD1 (6 bases). CDR1 is LGHDT, CDR2 YNNKEL, per germline (reference sequence). The CDR3 consists of 16 residues. Trimming pared 4 bases from V and 0 bases from J, leaving 13 bases between. CDR3 sequence reads: CASSPQGTLSGNTIYF. CDR3 in DNA: TGTGCCAGCAGCCCACAGGGTACTCTCTCTGGAAACACCATATATTTT.

This rearrangement joins TRBV19 to TRBJ1-6; D may be TRBD1 (6 bases). V gave up 3 bases and J gave up 10 bases, with 13 bases separating them. Germline CDR1 is LNHDA and CDR2 is SQIVND (reference sequence). CDR3 size: 14 residues. CDR3 residues: CASSIYRDQSPLHF. CDR3 in DNA: TGTGCCAGTAGTATCTACAGGGATCAATCACCCCTCCACTTT.

The V call is TRBV2, the J call TRBJ1-2, with 8 bases lining up with TRBD1. The CDR3 contains 19 residues. The V gene's germline CDR1 is SNHLY and CDR2 FYNNEI. Germline trimming cut 6 bases from V and 2 bases from J; bases unmatched to any gene: 20. CDR3: CASRTDRQGSTNLNYGYTF. The CDR3 DNA follows: TGTGCCAGCAGGACCGACCGACAGGGGTCAACAAACTTAAACTATGGCTACACCTTC.

The CDR3 sequence is CASSFLTLLGDTGELFF. Written as DNA, the CDR3 is TGTGCCAGCAGCTTCCTGACCCTACTCGGGGACACCGGGGAGCTGTTTTTT. The V gene is TRBV7-2, the J gene TRBJ2-2; D possibly corresponds to TRBD2 (5 bases). Germline V gene data show CDR1 as SGHTA and CDR2 as FQGNSA. This CDR3 comprises 17 residues. V lost 3 bases and J 3 bases, leaving 17 bases between the germline ends.

The chain combines TRBV7-6 with TRBJ2-3, with TRBD2 as a possible D gene (6 bases). The CDR3 loop spans 16 amino acids. V shed 2 bases and J shed 4 bases, with 16 bases lying between them. Germline V gene sequence: CDR1 SGHVS, CDR2 FNYEAQ. The CDR3 region is CASSLPGENSADTQYF. CDR3 bases: TGTGCCAGCAGCTTACCGGGGGAGAATAGCGCAGATACGCAGTATTTT.

This clone occurred once. The chain is built from TRBV30 and TRBJ1-2; 9 bases align to TRBD1. CDR1 and CDR2 (germline): GTSNPN, SVGIG (reference sequence). The CDR3 extends over 14 amino acids. Losses at the gene ends were 2 bases for V and 7 bases for J; bases not matched to a gene: 8. This chain's CDR3 is CAWSPGQGIGGYTF. DNA for the CDR3: TGTGCCTGGAGTCCGGGACAGGGTATTGGTGGCTACACCTTC.

This sequence joins TRBV11-2 and TRBJ2-1; 8 nucleotides line up with TRBD2. Germline CDR1 and CDR2: SGHAT and FQNNGV. The CDR3 extends over 18 amino acids. V shed 2 bases, J shed 0 bases, and the junction held 9 bases outside the gene matches. CDR3 sequence reads: CASSLSFASGSSYNEQFF. The CDR3 nucleotides read TGTGCCAGCAGCTTATCGTTCGCCAGCGGGAGCTCCTACAATGAGCAGTTCTTC.

The chain employs TRBV19 and TRBJ2-1; possibly TRBD2 for D (5 bases). The germline gives CDR1 LNHDA, CDR2 SQIVND (reference sequence). Trimming took 6 bases from V and 0 from J, leaving 12 bases between them. The CDR3 sequence is 15 residues long. The CDR3 is CASSPGSSSYNEQFF. CDR3 sequence (DNA): TGTGCCAGTAGCCCGGGATCCAGCTCCTACAATGAGCAGTTCTTC.

The genes are TRBV2 and TRBJ1-4; D call uncertain. CDR1 and CDR2 (germline): SNHLY, FYNNEI. Trimming stripped 6 bases from V and 7 bases from J, with 12 bases between. CDR3 length: 13 residues. The CDR3 sequence is CASRTKLVEKLFF. In DNA, the CDR3 is TGTGCCAGCAGGACAAAACTGGTTGAAAAACTGTTTTTT.

The gene calls are TRBV7-2 and TRBJ1-3, with TRBD1 matching 8 bases. The V gene's germline CDR1 is SGHTA and CDR2 FQGNSA. Trimming removed 8 bases from V and 5 bases from J; junction bases left unmatched: 11. CDR3 length: 15 amino acids. The CDR3 is CASSPGGSLRNTIYF. The CDR3 nucleotides are TGTGCCAGCTCGCCAGGGGGCTCCCTAAGAAACACCATATATTTT. Using reference TRBV7-2 and TRBJ1-3 for the parts outside the CDR3, the full variable domain is GAGVSQSPSNKVTEKGKDVELRCDPISGHTALYWYRQSLGQGLEFLIYFQGNSAPDKSGLPSDRFSAERTGGSVSTLTIQRTQQEDSAVYLCASSPGGSLRNTIYFGEGSWLTVV.

This rearrangement joins TRBV12-5 to TRBJ1-2; D possibly corresponds to TRBD1 (5 bases). Germline V gives CDR1 LGHNT, CDR2 FRNRAP. The CDR3 contains 13 residues. Trimming shortened V by 3 bases and J by 1 base, and 6 bases separated the two germline ends. The CDR3 DNA sequence: TGTGCTAGTGGTTTAGGGGTTAACTATGGCTACACCTTC. It translates to CASGLGVNYGYTF.

This clone was seen a single time. This chain joins TRBV19 and TRBJ2-1, with 8 positions matching TRBD2. Trimming cost V 4 bases and J 7 bases; bases outside gene matches: 6. Germline V lookup: CDR1 LNHDA, CDR2 SQIVND (reference sequence). The CDR3 is made up of 14 amino acids. CDR3 nucleotides: TGTGCCAGTAGTAAGGGACTAGTAGGTAATGAGCAGTTCTTC. Translated, it gives CASSKGLVGNEQFF.

The chain is built from TRBV6-1 and TRBJ2-1; TRBD2 aligns across 8 bases. Per the germline V gene, CDR1 is MNHNS and CDR2 is SASEGT. J was trimmed by 4 bases and V by 3 bases; bases with no gene match: 5. The CDR3 spans 15 residues. This CDR3 is CASSDTSGGYNEQFF. DNA for the CDR3: TGTGCCAGCAGTGACACTAGCGGAGGATACAATGAGCAGTTCTTC.

V gene TRBV6-1 combines with J gene TRBJ2-2, with D perhaps TRBD1 (6 bases). Germline CDR1 and CDR2: MNHNS and SASEGT. The ends were cut back, 0 bases at V and 1 base at J, with 12 bases in the middle. This CDR3 spans 17 amino acids. Here the CDR3 reads CASSEALIGGNTGELFF. CDR3 coding DNA: TGTGCCAGCAGTGAAGCGCTGATAGGGGGGAACACCGGGGAGCTGTTTTTT.